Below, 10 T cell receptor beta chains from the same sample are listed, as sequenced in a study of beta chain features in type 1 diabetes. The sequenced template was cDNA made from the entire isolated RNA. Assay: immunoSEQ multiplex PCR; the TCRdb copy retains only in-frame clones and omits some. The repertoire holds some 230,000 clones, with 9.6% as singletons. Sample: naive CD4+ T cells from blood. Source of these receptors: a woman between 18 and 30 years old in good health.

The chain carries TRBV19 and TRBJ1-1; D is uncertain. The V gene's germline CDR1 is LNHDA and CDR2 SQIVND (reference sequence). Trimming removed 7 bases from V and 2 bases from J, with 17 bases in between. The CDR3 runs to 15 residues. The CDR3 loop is CASIPRGNLNTEAFF. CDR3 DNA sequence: TGTGCCAGTATCCCTAGAGGAAACCTAAACACTGAAGCTTTCTTT.

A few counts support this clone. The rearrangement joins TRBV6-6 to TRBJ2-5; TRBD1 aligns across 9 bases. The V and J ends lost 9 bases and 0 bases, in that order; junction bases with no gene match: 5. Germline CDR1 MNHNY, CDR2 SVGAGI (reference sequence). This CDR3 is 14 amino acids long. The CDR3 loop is CASQDRGDQETQYF. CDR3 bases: TGTGCCAGTCAGGACAGGGGCGACCAAGAGACCCAGTACTTC.

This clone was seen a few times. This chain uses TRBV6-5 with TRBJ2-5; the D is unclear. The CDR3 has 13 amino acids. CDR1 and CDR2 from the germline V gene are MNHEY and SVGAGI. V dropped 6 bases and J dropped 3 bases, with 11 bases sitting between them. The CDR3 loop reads CASRPVVKETQYF. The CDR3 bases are TGTGCCAGCAGGCCGGTGGTGAAAGAGACCCAGTACTTC.

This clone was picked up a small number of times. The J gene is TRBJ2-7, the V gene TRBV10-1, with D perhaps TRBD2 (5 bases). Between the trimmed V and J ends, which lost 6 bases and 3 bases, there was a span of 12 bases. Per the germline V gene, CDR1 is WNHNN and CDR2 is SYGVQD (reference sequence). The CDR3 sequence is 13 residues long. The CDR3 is CASSRGSDYEQYF. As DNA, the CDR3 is TGCGCCAGCAGCCGAGGGTCGGACTACGAGCAGTACTTC.

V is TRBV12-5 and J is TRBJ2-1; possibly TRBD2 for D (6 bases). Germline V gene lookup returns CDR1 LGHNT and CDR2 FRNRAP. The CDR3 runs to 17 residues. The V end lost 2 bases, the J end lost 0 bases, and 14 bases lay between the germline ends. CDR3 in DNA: TGTGCTAGTGGTTTGCCCCACTGGAGGGGCTCCTACAATGAGCAGTTCTTC. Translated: CASGLPHWRGSYNEQFF.

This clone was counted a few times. In nucleotides, the CDR3 is TGTGCCAGCAGTTGGGACAGGGTTGGAAACACCATATATTTT. This translates into CASSWDRVGNTIYF. The gene calls are TRBV27 and TRBJ1-3; 9 bases map to TRBD1. Per the germline V gene, CDR1 is MNHEY and CDR2 is SMNVEV (reference sequence). The CDR3 is 14 amino acids. V dropped 4 bases and J dropped 3; count of bases not matched to a gene: 1.

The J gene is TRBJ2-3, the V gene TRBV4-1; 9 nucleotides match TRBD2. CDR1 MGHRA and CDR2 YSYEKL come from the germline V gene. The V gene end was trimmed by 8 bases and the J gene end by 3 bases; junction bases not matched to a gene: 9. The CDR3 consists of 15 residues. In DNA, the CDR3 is TGCGCCAGCGGGCGGGAGGGCCTCGGAACAGATACGCAGTATTTT. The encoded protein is CASGREGLGTDTQYF.

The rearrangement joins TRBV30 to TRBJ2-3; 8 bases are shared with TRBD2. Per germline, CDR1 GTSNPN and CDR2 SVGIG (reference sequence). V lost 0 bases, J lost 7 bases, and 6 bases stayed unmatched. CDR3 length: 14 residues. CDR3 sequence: CAWSVNAGGNTQYF. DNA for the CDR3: TGTGCCTGGAGTGTAAATGCGGGAGGAAATACGCAGTATTTT. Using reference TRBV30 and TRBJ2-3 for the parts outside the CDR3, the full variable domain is SQTIHQWPATLVQPVGSPLSLECTVEGTSNPNLYWYRQAAGRGLQLLFYSVGIGQISSEVPQNLSASRPQDRQFILSSKKLLLSDSGFYLCAWSVNAGGNTQYFGPGTRLTVL.

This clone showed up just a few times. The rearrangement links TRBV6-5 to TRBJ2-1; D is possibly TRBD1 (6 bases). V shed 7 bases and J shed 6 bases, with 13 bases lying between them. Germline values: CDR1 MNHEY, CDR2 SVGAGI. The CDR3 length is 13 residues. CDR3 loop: CASTERTVNEQFF. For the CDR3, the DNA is TGTGCCAGCACCGAACGGACAGTCAATGAGCAGTTCTTC.

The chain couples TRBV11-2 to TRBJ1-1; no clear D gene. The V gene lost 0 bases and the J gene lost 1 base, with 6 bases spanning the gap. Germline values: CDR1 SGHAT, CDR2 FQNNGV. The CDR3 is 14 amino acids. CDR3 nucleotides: TGTGCCAGCAGCTTAGACCCGTGGAACACTGAAGCTTTCTTT. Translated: CASSLDPWNTEAFF. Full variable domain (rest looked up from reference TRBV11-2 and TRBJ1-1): EAGVAQSPRYKIIEKRQSVAFWCNPISGHATLYWYQQILGQGPKLLIQFQNNGVVDDSQLPKDRFSAERLKGVDSTLKIQPAKLEDSAVYLCASSLDPWNTEAFFGQGTRLTVV.